A single sample is the source of the 4 T cell receptor beta chains below, sequenced in a study of response to subunit inactivated influenza vaccine. TCRdb re-called the RT-PCR reads with MiXCR, one entry per CDR3 protein. The sample lists 500,000 to 550,000 distinct CDR3 sequences, roughly 25% seen once, with under 3.5% in the top ten. The data were also submitted as part of a second study, on T cells expressing NK-cell markers. This second study says: cDNA encoding TCR beta was synthesized via 5'RACE template switching incorporating UMIs.

This sample comprised CD4+ T cells sorted from PBMCs, obtained approximately 13 days after vaccination. These receptors originate from a man aged 45-60 years who received an inactivated influenza vaccine.

This clonotype was counted between two and nine times. The V and J genes are TRBV9 and TRBJ2-7; D uncertain. The CDR3 runs 15 residues. Trimming took 0 bases from V and 4 from J, leaving 14 bases between them. In germline, CDR1 is SGDLS, CDR2 YYNGEE. The CDR3 sequence: CASSVGGGRNYEQYF. DNA of the CDR3: TGTGCCAGCAGCGTAGGAGGCGGCCGTAATTACGAGCAGTACTTC.

This clonotype was seen more than once but under ten times. The chain is built from TRBV12-3 or TRBV12-4 and TRBJ2-1; tentative D call: TRBD2 (6 bases). V lost 1 base and J 7 bases, leaving 14 bases between the germline ends. The CDR3 covers 15 residues. CDR3 loop: CASSLGRGLGNEQFF. In DNA, the CDR3 is TGTGCCAGCAGTTTAGGACGGGGACTGGGAAATGAGCAGTTCTTC.

The chain joins TRBV20-1 to TRBJ1-1, with D unclear. The CDR3 consists of 11 residues. The V end lost 6 bases, the J end lost 12 bases, and 17 bases lay between the germline ends. Germline CDR1 reads DFQATT; CDR2 reads SNEGSKA (reference sequence). The CDR3 region has the DNA TGCAGTGCCAGGACGGAGCTTTTGTCTTTCTTT. Translated, it gives CSARTELLSFF.

J is TRBJ2-2 and V is TRBV24-1; D might be TRBD1 or TRBD2, each matching 5 bases. The ends were cut back, 0 bases at V and 4 bases at J, with 11 bases in the middle. This CDR3 region has 16 residues. CDR1 KGHDR and CDR2 SFDVKD come from the germline V gene. CDR3 bases: TGTGCCACCAGTGATTTGAGGGGACGCGGCACCGGGGAGCTGTTTTTT. This encodes CATSDLRGRGTGELFF.